One and the same sample provided the 28 T cell receptor beta chains below, sequenced in a study of cytotoxic CD8 clonotypes in ibrutinib-treated CLL. The protocol was immunoSEQ multiplex PCR, while the TCRdb copy is restricted to in-frame clones and leaves out a portion. The data show about 200,000 clones, with around three quarters seen just once and roughly 12% held by the top ten. Sequencing was performed on PBMCs, taken after 24 months of ibrutinib treatment. The source is a human donor with chronic lymphocytic leukemia.

This rearrangement joins TRBV30 to TRBJ2-3, with 12 bases aligning to TRBD2. The ends lost 5 bases at V and 7 bases at J; junction bases unmatched: 4. The CDR3 is 13 residues long. Germline CDR1 GTSNPN, CDR2 SVGIG (reference sequence). CDR3 nucleotide sequence: TGTGCCTGGGACGGACTAGCGGGACATACGCAGTATTTT. Protein product: CAWDGLAGHTQYF.

The chain uses TRBV4-1 and TRBJ1-3; TRBD1 is a possible D gene (5 bases). V was clipped by 1 base and J by 7 bases, with 17 bases between them. This CDR3 is 16 amino acids long. CDR1 MGHRA and CDR2 YSYEKL come from the germline V gene. The CDR3 region is CASSQVGQGSRNTIYF. CDR3 nucleotide sequence: TGCGCCAGCAGCCAAGTAGGGCAGGGAAGTCGGAACACCATATATTTT.

Only one count was recorded for this clone. The chain is built from TRBV2 and TRBJ2-3; the D is unclear. The CDR3 contains 18 residues. Germline values: CDR1 SNHLY, CDR2 FYNNEI. The V gene lost 2 bases and the J gene lost 5 bases, with 23 bases spanning the gap. The CDR3 DNA is TGTGCCAGCAGTGAATATTTCATCGGGCGTCCTTCGGGAGATACGCAGTATTTT. Protein: CASSEYFIGRPSGDTQYF.

V and J are TRBV5-1 and TRBJ2-3; 7 nucleotides match TRBD2. Trimming took 0 bases from V and 5 from J; bases not matched to a gene: 3. The germline V gene encodes CDR1 SGHRS and CDR2 YFSETQ. The CDR3 consists of 14 residues. The DNA of the CDR3 is TGCGCCAGCAGCTTGGAGCCTAGCGGAGATACGCAGTATTTT. Translation gives CASSLEPSGDTQYF.

This clone appeared a single time. This rearrangement joins TRBV7-3 to TRBJ2-1, with 10 bases matching TRBD1. Per the germline V gene, CDR1 is SGHTA and CDR2 is FQGTGA. CDR3 length: 16 amino acids. Trimming at V came to 4 bases and at J to 8 bases, leaving 11 bases not matched to a gene. CDR3 sequence reads: CASSSPGTGEVDEQFF. CDR3 bases: TGTGCCAGCAGCTCACCCGGGACAGGGGAGGTGGATGAGCAGTTCTTC.

The chain couples TRBV25-1 to TRBJ2-3; D ambiguous. Germline assignment: CDR1 MGHDK and CDR2 SYGVNS. The length of the CDR3 is 13 residues. V was cut by 4 bases and J by 2 bases, with 7 bases left in between. In nucleotides, the CDR3 is TGTGCCAGCAGTGCTACCCTCACAGATACGCAGTATTTT. Translating it yields CASSATLTDTQYF. Looking up the rest from reference TRBV25-1 and TRBJ2-3 gives the full variable domain: EADIYQTPRYLVIGTGKKITLECSQTMGHDKMYWYQQDPGMELHLIHYSYGVNSTEKGDLSSESTVSRIRTEHFPLTLESARPSHTSQYLCASSATLTDTQYFGPGTRLTVL.

The chain combines TRBV6-4 with TRBJ1-2, with 8 bases that match TRBD1. This CDR3 region has 13 residues. From germline, CDR1 is MRHNA and CDR2 SNTAGT. Trimming cost V 0 bases and J 7 bases; bases outside gene matches: 1. Written as DNA, the CDR3 is TGTGCCAGCAGTGACTCACAGGGGGTTGGCTACACCTTC. Translated, it gives CASSDSQGVGYTF.

The J gene is TRBJ2-3, the V gene TRBV29-1, with no clear D. This CDR3 is 16 amino acids long. The germline V gene encodes CDR1 SQVTM and CDR2 ANQGSEA. Trimming cost V 8 bases and J 2 bases, with 23 bases left between them. The CDR3, as DNA: TGCAGCTATACTACCGCCCCACCTGGATACACAGATACGCAGTATTTT. The encoded protein is CSYTTAPPGYTDTQYF.

The CDR3 DNA is TGTGCCAGCAGATTTTGGCGGGGCACAGATACGCAGTATTTT. Amino acids: CASRFWRGTDTQYF. This sequence joins TRBV11-2 and TRBJ2-3; D might be TRBD2 (5 bases). CDR1 and CDR2 (germline): SGHAT, FQNNGV. This CDR3 is built from 14 residues. The V end lost 6 bases, the J end lost 1 base, and 11 bases lay between the germline ends.

Comment on this clone: Other DNA sequences in this sample translate to the same CDR3. This chain connects TRBV30 to TRBJ2-3; D is unclear. CDR1 is GTSNPN, CDR2 SVGIG, per germline (reference sequence). With 0 bases removed from V and 1 base from J, the gap between germline ends came to 5 bases. The CDR3 is made up of 13 amino acids. The CDR3 DNA sequence: TGTGCCTGGAGTGTAGGCGGCACAGATACGCAGTATTTT. It is translated as CAWSVGGTDTQYF. The full variable domain, its missing parts supplied by reference TRBV30 and TRBJ2-3, is SQTIHQWPATLVQPVGSPLSLECTVEGTSNPNLYWYRQAAGRGLQLLFYSVGIGQISSEVPQNLSASRPQDRQFILSSKKLLLSDSGFYLCAWSVGGTDTQYFGPGTRLTVL.

The gene calls are TRBV7-6 and TRBJ2-3, with a possible D match to TRBD1 (6 bases). This CDR3 comprises 15 residues. Trimming cost V 5 bases and J 1 base, with 13 bases left between them. The germline gives CDR1 SGHVS, CDR2 FNYEAQ. CDR3 coding DNA: TGTGCCAGCAGCCAGGGGCCTAAAGGCACAGATACGCAGTATTTT. This sequence encodes CASSQGPKGTDTQYF.

This clone occurred once. The chain carries TRBV15 and TRBJ2-7; 8 bases match TRBD2. Germline CDR1 is LNHNV and CDR2 is YYDKDF (reference sequence). J gave up 0 bases and V 11 bases, and 12 bases lay outside the gene matches. The CDR3 loop spans 15 amino acids. The DNA for the CDR3 is TGTGCCGCAAGCGGGAGTCGGGCCCCCTCCTACGAGCAGTACTTC. Translation: CAASGSRAPSYEQYF.

The rearrangement joins TRBV7-8 to TRBJ1-3; D is possibly TRBD1 (5 bases). The CDR3 is 19 residues long. Germline values: CDR1 SGHVS, CDR2 FQNEAQ. V dropped 0 bases and J dropped 1 base, with 19 bases sitting between them. CDR3 sequence (DNA): TGTGCCAGCAGCTTAGCCCTCGATGGGGCAGGGAGGTCTGGAAACACCATATATTTT. Its protein product is CASSLALDGAGRSGNTIYF.

The V call is TRBV29-1, the J call TRBJ2-7, with 13 nucleotides matching TRBD2. The CDR3 length is 13 residues. CDR1 is SQVTM and CDR2 is ANQGSEA in the germline V gene. The V and J ends lost 5 bases and 7 bases, in that order; junction bases with no gene match: 5. CDR3 coding DNA: TGCAGCGTTAGACTAGCGGGAGGAGGGGAGCAGTACTTC. As protein: CSVRLAGGGEQYF.

The chain uses TRBV27 and TRBJ2-1; perhaps D is TRBD1 or TRBD2 (6 bases each). The germline V gene encodes CDR1 MNHEY and CDR2 SMNVEV (reference sequence). Trimming took 3 bases from V and 10 from J, leaving 13 bases between them. This CDR3 has 13 amino acids. The CDR3 protein is CASSLGARGEQFF. CDR3 nucleotides: TGTGCCAGCAGTTTGGGGGCCCGGGGGGAGCAGTTCTTC.

There are a few counts of this clone. The identical CDR3 is also encoded by other nucleotide sequences in the sample. The chain uses TRBV5-1 and TRBJ2-7; TRBD1 matches 7 bases. CDR1 SGHRS and CDR2 YFSETQ come from the germline V gene. The V and J ends lost 0 bases and 5 bases, in that order; junction bases with no gene match: 2. The CDR3 is made up of 13 amino acids. The CDR3 DNA reads TGCGCCAGCAGCTTGGGGCAGGGGGACGAGCAGTACTTC. Translating it yields CASSLGQGDEQYF.

The chain recombines TRBV10-3 with TRBJ2-5; 7 positions agree with TRBD2. This CDR3 has 13 amino acids. The V and J ends lost 4 bases and 3 bases, in that order; junction bases with no gene match: 2. Germline V CDR1 and CDR2: ENHRY, SYGVKD. In nucleotides, the CDR3 is TGTGCCATCAGTGGGACTAGTGAAGAGACCCAGTACTTC. It is translated as CAISGTSEETQYF.

This clone was picked up a small number of times. This sequence joins TRBV18 and TRBJ2-7; TRBD2 aligns across 7 bases. CDR1 is KGHSH, CDR2 LQKENI, per germline. V gave up 2 bases and J gave up 3 bases; unmatched junction bases: 4. The CDR3 is 14 amino acids. The CDR3, as DNA: TGTGCCAGCTCACCAACCTCTAGCGGCTACGAGCAGTACTTC. This codes for CASSPTSSGYEQYF.

The chain joins TRBV28 to TRBJ2-5; TRBD2 aligns across 13 bases. The CDR3 runs 16 residues. V was pared by 3 bases and J by 3 bases, with 4 bases of the junction left unmatched. CDR1 is MDHEN, CDR2 SYDVKM, per germline. CDR3 sequence: CASSFVGLAGEETQYF. Written as DNA, the CDR3 is TGTGCCAGCAGTTTTGTTGGACTAGCGGGGGAAGAGACCCAGTACTTC.

The chain carries TRBV6-5 and TRBJ1-2; D ambiguous. This CDR3 region has 13 residues. Germline CDR1 is MNHEY and CDR2 is SVGAGI. V was cut by 5 bases and J by 8 bases, with 15 bases left in between. CDR3 in DNA: TGTGCCAGCAGTCCAGAAGGGCCAGCAGGCTACACCTTC. This translates into CASSPEGPAGYTF.

The chain recombines TRBV27 with TRBJ2-7; D possibly uses TRBD1 or TRBD2 (5 bases each). The CDR3 has 16 amino acids. The germline V and J ends were trimmed by 5 bases and 4 bases, with 21 bases remaining between them. The germline V gene has CDR1 MNHEY and CDR2 SMNVEV (reference sequence). CDR3 residues: CASSPLWDLTEYEQYF. The CDR3 bases are TGTGCCAGCAGTCCGTTATGGGACCTAACCGAGTACGAGCAGTACTTC.

The chain joins TRBV7-8 to TRBJ2-5; D gene ambiguous. V lost 4 bases, J lost 5 bases, and 11 bases lay in between. Germline values: CDR1 SGHVS, CDR2 FQNEAQ. The CDR3 is made up of 13 amino acids. Written as DNA, the CDR3 is TGTGCCAGCAGCTCACGGCCATCCGAGACCCAGTACTTC. This encodes CASSSRPSETQYF.

The chain links TRBV6-1 to TRBJ1-5; D might be TRBD1 (6 bases). CDR3 size: 16 residues. Germline V gene data show CDR1 as MNHNS and CDR2 as SASEGT. V was shortened by 4 bases and J by 0 bases, with 13 bases between the two germline ends. The CDR3 nucleotides are TGTGCCAGCAGTGCGGGACACCTGTATAGCAATCAGCCCCAGCATTTT. Translated, it gives CASSAGHLYSNQPQHF.

The chain combines TRBV7-9 with TRBJ2-1, with 9 bases identical to TRBD1. This CDR3 is 14 amino acids long. The germline V gene has CDR1 SEHNR and CDR2 FQNEAQ (reference sequence). The V gene end was trimmed by 4 bases and the J gene end by 6 bases; junction bases not matched to a gene: 4. The chain's CDR3 is CASSWDRVFNEQFF. Written as DNA, the CDR3 is TGTGCCAGCAGCTGGGACAGGGTTTTCAATGAGCAGTTCTTC.

The chain couples TRBV7-2 to TRBJ1-3, with D hard to call. The ends were cut back, 5 bases at V and 2 bases at J, with 19 bases in the middle. CDR3 length: 17 amino acids. CDR1 and CDR2 (germline): SGHTA, FQGNSA. CDR3 DNA: TGTGCCAGCAGCCCCCTCCCAGTTTCTAAGGCTGGAAACACCATATATTTT. Protein sequence: CASSPLPVSKAGNTIYF.

The genes are TRBV13 and TRBJ1-2; 7 bases line up with TRBD1. Trimming removed 5 bases from V and 4 bases from J; junction bases left unmatched: 16. Germline-derived CDR1 and CDR2 are PRHDT and FYEKMQ (reference sequence). This CDR3 region has 17 residues. DNA for the CDR3: TGTGCCAGCAGCGCACAGGGGAAGAAGACACTCGGCTATGGCTACACCTTC. Translation gives CASSAQGKKTLGYGYTF.

This clone occurred a few times. The chain carries TRBV5-1 and TRBJ2-1; 9 positions agree with TRBD2. The ends lost 1 base at V and 7 bases at J; junction bases unmatched: 9. The CDR3 is 16 amino acids. The germline CDR1 and CDR2 sequences are SGHRS and YFSETQ. CDR3 nucleotide sequence: TGCGCCAGCAGCTTGCGGGTAGCGGGAGCACGTAATGAGCAGTTCTTC. This translates into CASSLRVAGARNEQFF.

The CDR3 here is CASRKAGGNYEQYF. In DNA, the CDR3 is TGTGCCAGCAGAAAAGCGGGAGGTAATTACGAGCAGTACTTC. The V gene is TRBV13, the J gene TRBJ2-7, with 9 bases aligning to TRBD2. Germline lookup yields CDR1 PRHDT and CDR2 FYEKMQ (reference sequence). The CDR3 totals 14 residues. V lost 6 bases, J lost 4 bases, and 7 bases stayed unmatched.